The 19 T cell receptor beta chains in this list originate from one sample, sequenced in a study of T cell responses to AZD1222 COVID-19 vaccine. Clones were read by immunoSEQ multiplex PCR, and TCRdb kept only the in-frame ones, dropping some. The sample shows about 130,000 clones, over 85% of them seen only once. The sequences come from peripheral blood, collected on day 0 of AZD1222 vaccination. Receptors originate from an adult in good health.

The rearrangement links TRBV6-5 to TRBJ2-7; the match to TRBD2 covers 11 bases. The CDR3 contains 15 residues. With 4 bases clipped from V and 7 bases from J, the junction kept 9 bases outside the gene matches. Germline values: CDR1 MNHEY, CDR2 SVGAGI. As DNA, the CDR3 is TGTGCCAGCAGTTGGACTAGCGGGTTCCCCGGGGAGCAGTACTTC. Protein: CASSWTSGFPGEQYF.

The V gene is TRBV6-5, the J gene TRBJ2-7, with no clear D. The germline V gene has CDR1 MNHEY and CDR2 SVGAGI. V lost 7 bases and J 3 bases, leaving 16 bases between the germline ends. The CDR3 is made up of 14 amino acids. CDR3 nucleotide sequence: TGTGCCAGCACTTTAAAGGGCGGTATCTACGAGCAGTACTTC. Amino acids: CASTLKGGIYEQYF.

The chain uses TRBV7-2 and TRBJ2-7; possible D gene TRBD1, 5 bases. The ends were cut back, 1 base at V and 4 bases at J, with 17 bases in the middle. From germline, CDR1 is SGHTA and CDR2 FQGNSA. CDR3 length: 16 residues. The CDR3 loop is CASSLGSAGHTYEQYF. Here the CDR3 DNA reads TGTGCCAGCAGCTTAGGGTCGGCAGGACACACTTACGAGCAGTACTTC.

The chain links TRBV2 to TRBJ1-4, with D possibly TRBD1 on 6 matching bases. CDR1 is SNHLY, CDR2 FYNNEI, per germline. The V end was cut by 6 bases, the J end by 8 bases, with 16 bases between. The CDR3 is 14 amino acids. CDR3 sequence: CASRADRWSEKLFF. CDR3 coding DNA: TGTGCCAGCAGAGCGGACAGATGGTCGGAAAAACTGTTTTTT.

There are a few counts of this clone. The rearrangement uses TRBV10-2 and TRBJ1-6, with TRBD1 identical over 9 bases. CDR1 is WSHSY, CDR2 SAAADI, per germline. The CDR3 sequence is 15 residues long. The V gene end was trimmed by 5 bases and the J gene end by 6 bases; junction bases not matched to a gene: 5. DNA of the CDR3: TGCGCCAGCAGTCGGACGGGACAGGGTAATTCACCCCTCCACTTT. It yields the protein CASSRTGQGNSPLHF.

The rearrangement joins TRBV7-8 to TRBJ1-5, with D possibly matching TRBD1 (6 bases). Germline CDR1 reads SGHVS; CDR2 reads FQNEAQ. This CDR3 region has 14 residues. Trimming shortened V by 4 bases and J by 4 bases, and 11 bases separated the two germline ends. The CDR3 nucleotides read TGTGCCAGCAGCTCGGACAGAGCGAATCAGCCCCAGCATTTT. Amino acid sequence: CASSSDRANQPQHF.

The V gene is TRBV5-1, the J gene TRBJ1-1; 8 bases map to TRBD1. From germline, CDR1 is SGHRS and CDR2 YFSETQ. V lost 3 bases to trimming and J lost 3 bases; unmatched junction nucleotides: 4. CDR3 length equals 14 residues. CDR3 nucleotide sequence: TGCGCCAGCAGCTGGGGACAGGAGGACACTGAAGCTTTCTTT. Protein: CASSWGQEDTEAFF.

Turning to this clone: The junction departs from germline at one end; a sequencing error may be responsible. V and J are TRBV30 and TRBJ2-7; TRBD2 matches at 10 bases. Germline V lookup: CDR1 GTSNPN, CDR2 SVGIG (reference sequence). The length of the CDR3 is 11 residues. CDR3 DNA: TGTGCCGGGAGCGGGGGGGGCGAGCAGTACTTC. This translates into CAGSGGGEQYF. The whole variable domain, remainder taken from reference TRBV30 and TRBJ2-7, is SQTIHQWPATLVQPVGSPLSLECTVEGTSNPNLYWYRQAAGRGLQLLFYSVGIGQISSEVPQNLSASRPQDRQFILSSKKLLLSDSGFYLCAGSGGGEQYFGPGTRLTVT.

The chain combines TRBV18 with TRBJ1-1; D may be TRBD1 (5 bases). The CDR3 runs to 18 residues. V lost 0 bases and J 2 bases, leaving 19 bases between the germline ends. CDR1 KGHSH and CDR2 LQKENI come from the germline V gene. The CDR3 sequence: CASSPPSRGRQTNTEAFF. CDR3 in DNA: TGTGCCAGCTCACCACCCTCGCGGGGACGACAAACTAACACTGAAGCTTTCTTT.

The chain employs TRBV2 and TRBJ2-1; 8 nucleotides align to TRBD1. This CDR3 region has 13 residues. CDR1 and CDR2 from the germline V gene are SNHLY and FYNNEI. The V segment lost 7 bases and the J segment 5 bases; nucleotides outside the gene matches: 4. For the CDR3, the DNA is TGTGCCAGCATGGGACAGGTGAACAATGAGCAGTTCTTC. Its protein is CASMGQVNNEQFF.

This rearrangement joins TRBV9 to TRBJ1-1; D not certain. The CDR3 runs to 16 residues. The V end was cut by 0 bases, the J end by 1 base, with 13 bases between. Per germline, CDR1 SGDLS and CDR2 YYNGEE. CDR3 in amino acids: CASSVDGEVTNTEAFF. CDR3 sequence (DNA): TGTGCCAGCAGCGTAGATGGGGAGGTAACGAACACTGAAGCTTTCTTT.

This chain links TRBV2 with TRBJ1-5; D not resolved. Germline lookup yields CDR1 SNHLY and CDR2 FYNNEI. The V end lost 4 bases, the J end lost 0 bases, and 7 bases lay between the germline ends. The CDR3 consists of 14 residues. CDR3 loop: CASSGQISNQPQHF. DNA for the CDR3: TGTGCCAGCAGTGGTCAAATTAGCAATCAGCCCCAGCATTTT.

The genes are TRBV11-3 and TRBJ2-3, with 10 bases identical to TRBD2. The germline V gene encodes CDR1 SGHNT and CDR2 YENEEA. With V trimmed by 4 bases and J by 8 bases, 6 bases remained unmatched. The CDR3 consists of 14 residues. CDR3 coding DNA: TGTGCCAGCAGCTACGGGACTAGCGAAGGTACGCAGTATTTT. It specifies CASSYGTSEGTQYF. The complete variable domain, with remaining parts taken from reference TRBV11-3 and TRBJ2-3, reads EAGVVQSPRYKIIEKKQPVAFWCNPISGHNTLYWYLQNLGQGPELLIRYENEEAVDDSQLPKDRFSAERLKGVDSTLKIQPAELGDSAVYLCASSYGTSEGTQYFGPGTRLTVL.

This clone came up once. The chain links TRBV10-3 to TRBJ1-5; D ambiguous. This CDR3 is 12 amino acids long. CDR1 and CDR2 from the germline V gene are ENHRY and SYGVKD. Trimming removed 0 bases at V and 5 bases at J, with 2 bases between. CDR3 sequence reads: CAISESYQPQHF. As DNA, the CDR3 is TGTGCCATCAGTGAGTCGTATCAGCCCCAGCATTTT.

V is TRBV10-2 and J is TRBJ2-2; D gene unclear. Between the trimmed V and J ends, which lost 7 bases and 1 base, there was a span of 13 bases. The CDR3 is made up of 15 amino acids. The germline CDR1 and CDR2 sequences are WSHSY and SAAADI. The CDR3 sequence is CASTSVTLNTGELFF. The CDR3 DNA follows: TGCGCCAGCACCTCCGTGACACTGAACACCGGGGAGCTGTTTTTT.

V is TRBV7-8 and J is TRBJ1-5, with 7 bases identical to TRBD1. From germline, CDR1 is SGHVS and CDR2 FQNEAQ. CDR3 size: 16 residues. V lost 3 bases to trimming and J lost 4 bases; unmatched junction nucleotides: 9. The CDR3 nucleotides read TGTGCCAGCAGCTTGCAATCGGGACAGTTGAATCAGCCCCAGCATTTT. Translated: CASSLQSGQLNQPQHF.

This rearrangement joins TRBV6-5 to TRBJ1-3; D is unresolved. Trimming left V 2 bases short and J 0 bases short, with 5 bases between. The CDR3 is 14 residues long. The germline gives CDR1 MNHEY, CDR2 SVGAGI. The CDR3 region has the DNA TGTGCCAGCAGTTACGGAGACTCTGGAAACACCATATATTTT. It translates to CASSYGDSGNTIYF.

The rearrangement joins TRBV12-3 or TRBV12-4 to TRBJ1-2; TRBD1 agrees at 7 bases. The CDR3 is 13 residues long. The V gene end was trimmed by 6 bases and the J gene end by 8 bases; junction bases not matched to a gene: 9. Written as DNA, the CDR3 is TGTGCCAGCAGCCTAGAGGGGGCAGGCGGCTACACCTTC. Its protein is CASSLEGAGGYTF.

This clone has a single count. This chain links TRBV6-6 with TRBJ1-5; D uncertain. This CDR3 has 11 amino acids. The V gene's germline CDR1 is MNHNY and CDR2 SVGAGI (reference sequence). Trimming shortened V by 8 bases and J by 6 bases, and 8 bases separated the two germline ends. In DNA, the CDR3 is TGTGCCAGCCCCGGAGGTCAGCCCCAGCATTTT. Its protein product is CASPGGQPQHF.